This T cell receptor (beta chain) originates from a study of identical twins. Broader study findings: Findings depended on cross-sectional statistics rather than tracking the same donors.

TCRdb passed the 5' RACE reads through MiXCR, listing each CDR3 protein once. The sample has roughly 290,000 distinct CDR3 sequences; approximately 8% are singletons. The V gene's germline CDR1 is SGHAT and CDR2 FQDESV (reference sequence). The CDR3 sequence is 15 residues long. After removal of 4 bases from V and 1 base from J, the junction contained 4 bases not matched to a gene. This clonotype was recorded a few times. Antigen: not known. The same data also went into a second study, on yellow fever vaccine responses in identical twins.

The specimen was memory (CD45RO+) T cells sorted from blood. The source is a woman under 30 in good health. This chain links TRBV11-1 with TRBJ2-3; 8 bases align to TRBD2. The CDR3 protein is CASSSLTSGTDTQYF. DNA of the CDR3: TGTGCCAGCAGCTCGTTGACTAGCGGCACAGATACGCAGTATTTT.